This TCR beta chain is from a study of control samples from healthy donors and cancer patients. The germline CDR1 and CDR2 sequences are LGHNA and YSLEER. The CDR3 totals 19 residues. The V gene end was trimmed by 0 bases and the J gene end by 7 bases; junction bases not matched to a gene: 15. TCRdb keeps only in-frame clones here, not all; method: immunoSEQ multiplex PCR. The sample consists of some 70,000 clones, around 80% of them appearing once. The chain combines TRBV4-3 with TRBJ2-5, with 12 positions matching TRBD2. The sample consisted of blood. The sequence was collected from a man in his 60s in good health. CDR3 in DNA: TGCGCCAGCAGCCAAGATTTCACTAGCGGGAGGTCTATCACAGGGACCCAGTACTTC. It yields the protein CASSQDFTSGRSITGTQYF.